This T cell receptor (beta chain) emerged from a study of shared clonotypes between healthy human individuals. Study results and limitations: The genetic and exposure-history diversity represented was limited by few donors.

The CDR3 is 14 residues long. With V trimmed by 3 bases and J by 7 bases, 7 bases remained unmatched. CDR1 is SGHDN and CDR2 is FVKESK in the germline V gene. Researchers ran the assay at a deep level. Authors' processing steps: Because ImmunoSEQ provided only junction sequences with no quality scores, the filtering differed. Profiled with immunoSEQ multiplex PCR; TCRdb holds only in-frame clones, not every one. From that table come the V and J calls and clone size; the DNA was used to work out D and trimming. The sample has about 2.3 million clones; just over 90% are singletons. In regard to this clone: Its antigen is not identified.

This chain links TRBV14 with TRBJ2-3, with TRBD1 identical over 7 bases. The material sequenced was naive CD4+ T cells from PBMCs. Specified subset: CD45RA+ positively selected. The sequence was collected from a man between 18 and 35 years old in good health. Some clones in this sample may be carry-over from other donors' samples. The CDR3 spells CASSQTTGANTQYF. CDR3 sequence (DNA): TGTGCCAGCAGCCAGACTACAGGGGCGAATACGCAGTATTTT.